This T cell receptor beta chain originates from a study of T cell responses to AZD1222 COVID-19 vaccine. Repertoires were generated with immunoSEQ multiplex PCR, while TCRdb's copy carries only in-frame clones and drops some. The table shows some 65,000 clones, with more than 65% occurring only once. The sequenced sample was peripheral blood, obtained on day 0 of MenACWY control vaccination. The TCR comes from an adult in good health.

The CDR3 region is CASNPGGANYGYTF. CDR3 sequence (DNA): TGTGCCAGCAACCCAGGGGGAGCTAACTATGGCTACACCTTC. The chain recombines TRBV2 with TRBJ1-2; 7 nucleotides match TRBD1. Germline trimming cut 7 bases from V and 0 bases from J; bases unmatched to any gene: 5. The germline V gene encodes CDR1 SNHLY and CDR2 FYNNEI. The CDR3 runs 14 residues.